Listed here are 20 T cell receptor beta chains from one sample, sequenced in a study of T cell responses to AZD1222 COVID-19 vaccine. TCRdb's table, derived via immunoSEQ multiplex PCR, lists solely in-frame clones and lacks some. The sample includes about 120,000 clones, 85% to 90% of them seen just once. The sample was peripheral blood, taken on day 0 of AZD1222 vaccination. The receptors derive from an adult in good health.

This chain joins TRBV18 and TRBJ2-1; TRBD2 matches at 11 bases. CDR3 length equals 16 residues. Germline V CDR1 and CDR2: KGHSH, LQKENI. The V segment lost 4 bases and the J segment 5 bases; nucleotides outside the gene matches: 7. The CDR3 spells CASSLSLAGGNNEQFF. CDR3 coding DNA: TGTGCCAGCTCACTCTCGTTAGCGGGAGGGAACAATGAGCAGTTCTTC.

Ten or more counts support this clone. The chain combines TRBV7-2 with TRBJ1-1, with D hard to call. The CDR3 extends over 13 amino acids. Trimming removed 5 bases from V and 0 bases from J, with 7 bases in between. CDR1 is SGHTA and CDR2 is FQGNSA in the germline V gene. The CDR3 nucleotides read TGTGCCAGCAGCCCCTCGTTGAACACTGAAGCTTTCTTT. As protein: CASSPSLNTEAFF.

This chain joins TRBV6-6 and TRBJ2-5; D is uncertain. This CDR3 is built from 14 residues. The germline gives CDR1 MNHNY, CDR2 SVGAGI (reference sequence). Trimming shortened V by 3 bases and J by 4 bases, and 12 bases separated the two germline ends. The CDR3 loop is CASSYLSEIETQYF. DNA of the CDR3: TGTGCCAGCAGTTATTTGTCCGAAATAGAGACCCAGTACTTC.

V is TRBV28 and J is TRBJ1-6, with 7 positions matching TRBD1. CDR3 length: 17 residues. Trimming cost V 3 bases and J 9 bases; bases outside gene matches: 14. CDR1 is MDHEN and CDR2 is SYDVKM in the germline V gene. The CDR3: CASSLFKGQGGISPLHF. The DNA of the CDR3 is TGTGCCAGCAGTTTGTTTAAGGGGCAGGGGGGGATTTCACCCCTCCACTTT.

This clone appeared a single time. The chain is built from TRBV28 and TRBJ1-5; a weak D match, TRBD1 (6 bases). V was shortened by 11 bases and J by 0 bases, with 11 bases between the two germline ends. The CDR3 covers 13 residues. CDR1 MDHEN and CDR2 SYDVKM come from the germline V gene. CDR3 bases: TGTGCCGCAAGGGGGAATAGCAATCAGCCCCAGCATTTT. Its protein product is CAARGNSNQPQHF.

The V call is TRBV29-1, the J call TRBJ1-2; 8 bases are a match to TRBD1. CDR1 is SQVTM, CDR2 ANQGSEA, per germline. The CDR3 has 13 amino acids. J lost 7 bases, V lost 7 bases, and 11 bases had no gene match. In nucleotides, the CDR3 is TGCAGCGCGGACAGGGATACGTCTGGTGGCTACACCTTC. It translates to CSADRDTSGGYTF.

For this clone: One end of the junction fails to match germline, which may point to a read error. CDR3 sequence reads: CASSLRGVRIMAF. The CDR3 coding sequence is TGTGCCAGCAGTTTAAGGGGGGTGAGGATTATGGCGTTC. J is TRBJ1-2 and V is TRBV12-3 or TRBV12-4, with D possibly matching TRBD1 (6 bases). The CDR3 covers 13 residues.

The CDR3 DNA is TGTGCCAGCAGCAATCTGGGCAATCAGCCCCAGCATTTT. Protein: CASSNLGNQPQHF. The chain employs TRBV7-8 and TRBJ1-5; D unclear. Germline CDR1 is SGHVS and CDR2 is FQNEAQ. This CDR3 spans 13 amino acids. V lost 5 bases and J lost 2, with 7 bases in between.

CDR3 nucleotide sequence: TGTGCCAGCACCCTGATAGATGGCTACACCTTC. The encoded protein is CASTLIDGYTF. The chain employs TRBV12-3 or TRBV12-4 and TRBJ1-2; D not resolved. The CDR3 runs to 11 residues. Trimming removed 7 bases at V and 6 bases at J, with 9 bases between.

CDR3 protein: CASSSTGWSPLHF. The DNA of the CDR3 is TGTGCCAGCAGCTCGACAGGGTGGTCACCCCTCCACTTT. V is TRBV11-2 and J is TRBJ1-6; 7 nucleotides align to TRBD1. Germline V gene lookup returns CDR1 SGHAT and CDR2 FQNNGV. J lost 10 bases, V lost 4 bases, and 4 bases had no gene match. The CDR3 totals 13 residues.

This clone was observed a single time. The chain recombines TRBV27 with TRBJ1-2; TRBD1 matches 8 bases. The CDR3 extends over 14 amino acids. J gave up 3 bases and V 5 bases, and 5 bases lay outside the gene matches. The germline V gene encodes CDR1 MNHEY and CDR2 SMNVEV (reference sequence). The CDR3 nucleotides read TGTGCCAGCAGTCGGACAGGGCTAGACTATGGCTACACCTTC. Translating it yields CASSRTGLDYGYTF.

The chain joins TRBV6-1 to TRBJ2-5; 11 nucleotides align to TRBD1. J lost 4 bases, V lost 6 bases, and 7 bases had no gene match. The CDR3 is 15 residues long. CDR1 and CDR2 (germline): MNHNS, SASEGT. The CDR3 DNA is TGTGCCAGCAGCTCCGGGACAGGGGGGCCAGAGACCCAGTACTTC. Its translation is CASSSGTGGPETQYF.

This clone was counted ten times or more. The V and J genes are TRBV29-1 and TRBJ2-1; 14 nucleotides match TRBD2. This CDR3 has 16 amino acids. Trimming removed 7 bases from V and 7 bases from J; junction bases left unmatched: 12. Germline-derived CDR1 and CDR2 are SQVTM and ANQGSEA. CDR3: CSGRLAGGRMGNEQFF. The CDR3 DNA reads TGCAGCGGGCGACTAGCGGGGGGGCGGATGGGAAATGAGCAGTTCTTC.

The chain combines TRBV18 with TRBJ2-5; D not resolved. Trimming took 2 bases from V and 1 from J, leaving 11 bases between them. The CDR3 contains 15 residues. Germline CDR1 KGHSH, CDR2 LQKENI. CDR3 region: CASSPFSSGQETQYF. In DNA, the CDR3 is TGTGCCAGCTCACCATTCTCTAGTGGCCAAGAGACCCAGTACTTC.

The chain couples TRBV3-1 (or the pseudogene TRBV3-2) to TRBJ2-7, with 7 bases fitting TRBD2. V dropped 0 bases and J dropped 0; count of bases not matched to a gene: 8. Germline V CDR1 and CDR2: LGHDT, YNNKEL (reference sequence). This CDR3 region has 17 residues. CDR3 protein: CASSQDKGGSVSYEQYF. The CDR3 DNA is TGTGCCAGCAGCCAAGATAAGGGCGGGAGTGTCTCCTACGAGCAGTACTTC.

This clone was seen more than once but under ten times. The chain is built from TRBV18 and TRBJ2-1, with 8 bases matching TRBD2. Germline V gene sequence: CDR1 KGHSH, CDR2 LQKENI. The CDR3 has 17 residues. J was trimmed by 3 bases and V by 0 bases; bases with no gene match: 7. The CDR3 spells CASSPPTSGGGYNEQFF. CDR3 DNA: TGTGCCAGCTCACCACCAACTAGCGGAGGGGGCTACAATGAGCAGTTCTTC.

The chain uses TRBV6-2 or TRBV6-3 and TRBJ2-1; D might be TRBD2 (6 bases). The V end lost 5 bases, the J end lost 12 bases, and 14 bases lay between the germline ends. The CDR3 length is 12 residues. The germline gives CDR1 MNHEY, CDR2 SVGEGT. The CDR3 DNA reads TGTGCCAGCAGTCTCGGGACTTCAGGGCAGTTCTTC. The encoded protein is CASSLGTSGQFF.

This chain connects TRBV27 to TRBJ2-1; D call uncertain. The CDR3 is 15 residues long. V was trimmed by 2 bases and J by 2 bases, leaving 10 bases between them. Germline V CDR1 and CDR2: MNHEY, SMNVEV (reference sequence). CDR3 bases: TGTGCCAGCAGTTTAGGAGCTCCCACCTACAATGAGCAGTTCTTC. Amino acid sequence: CASSLGAPTYNEQFF.

The rearrangement joins TRBV28 to TRBJ2-5; D is ambiguous. In germline, CDR1 is MDHEN, CDR2 SYDVKM. Between the trimmed V and J ends, which lost 4 bases and 4 bases, there was a span of 7 bases. CDR3 length: 12 amino acids. The CDR3, as DNA: TGTGCCAGCAGTTCCCCGGTAGAGACCCAGTACTTC. This sequence encodes CASSSPVETQYF. Full variable domain (outside the CDR3, taken from reference TRBV28 and TRBJ2-5): DVKVTQSSRYLVKRTGEKVFLECVQDMDHENMFWYRQDPGLGLRLIYFSYDVKMKEKGDIPEGYSVSREKKERFSLILESASTNQTSMYLCASSSPVETQYFGPGTRLLVL.

Only a few counts were recorded for this clone. The J gene is TRBJ1-3, the V gene TRBV5-1, with 7 bases matching TRBD1. V shed 0 bases and J 4 bases; nucleotides not matched to a gene: 10. The germline V gene has CDR1 SGHRS and CDR2 YFSETQ. The CDR3 is made up of 17 amino acids. CDR3 sequence reads: CASSLALQGFAGNTIYF. The CDR3 DNA follows: TGCGCCAGCAGCTTGGCCTTACAGGGGTTTGCCGGAAACACCATATATTTT. Drawing the rest from reference TRBV5-1 and TRBJ1-3, the complete variable domain is KAGVTQTPRYLIKTRGQQVTLSCSPISGHRSVSWYQQTPGQGLQFLFEYFSETQRNKGNFPGRFSGRQFSNSRSEMNVSTLELGDSALYLCASSLALQGFAGNTIYFGEGSWLTVV.